The 17 T cell receptor beta chains given below trace back to one sample, sequenced in a study of blood T cell repertoires in COVID-19. TCRdb's table, derived via immunoSEQ multiplex PCR, lists solely in-frame clones and lacks some. This sample has approximately 190,000 clones; 70% to 90% occur once, and the top ten carry around 24%. The sequencing sample was made of PBMCs or T cells enriched from blood (not recorded which). These receptors came from a woman aged 40 to 55 in a cohort exposed to, infected with or recovered from COVID-19 (not recorded which).

Points on this clone: This specimen includes other DNA sequences encoding the same CDR3. As DNA, the CDR3 is TGTGCCAGCAGCCTGTACAATGAGCAGTTCTTC. Amino acid sequence: CASSLYNEQFF. The chain employs TRBV12-3 or TRBV12-4 and TRBJ2-1; D remains ambiguous. V shed 6 bases and J shed 4 bases, with 4 bases lying between them. CDR3 length: 11 amino acids.

The chain recombines TRBV19 with TRBJ1-1, with 8 positions matching TRBD1. CDR1 and CDR2 from the germline V gene are LNHDA and SQIVND (reference sequence). The CDR3 covers 14 residues. Trimming at V came to 3 bases and at J to 3 bases, leaving 3 bases not matched to a gene. The CDR3 region has the DNA TGTGCCAGTAGTATGGACAGGGCAGACACTGAAGCTTTCTTT. Protein product: CASSMDRADTEAFF.

J is TRBJ1-2 and V is TRBV4-2; D ambiguous. The CDR3 totals 15 residues. From germline, CDR1 is LGHNA and CDR2 YNFKEQ. V lost 0 bases and J 4 bases, leaving 12 bases between the germline ends. CDR3 sequence reads: CASSQDRIGSYGYTF. The CDR3 nucleotides are TGTGCCAGCAGCCAAGATCGAATAGGGAGCTATGGCTACACCTTC.

The chain has TRBV9 and TRBJ2-5, with D possibly TRBD2 on 5 matching bases. Germline values: CDR1 SGDLS, CDR2 YYNGEE. This CDR3 spans 16 amino acids. Trimming took 4 bases from V and 4 from J, leaving 20 bases between them. CDR3 in amino acids: CASSSTGRPEAETQYF. CDR3 DNA sequence: TGTGCCAGCAGCTCCACCGGACGCCCGGAGGCAGAGACCCAGTACTTC.

The chain's CDR3 is CASEVRGQGIRNTEAFF. CDR3 in DNA: TGTGCCAGCGAAGTGAGGGGACAGGGGATTCGGAACACTGAAGCTTTCTTT. This chain connects TRBV27 to TRBJ1-1; 10 positions agree with TRBD1. CDR1 MNHEY and CDR2 SMNVEV come from the germline V gene (reference sequence). The CDR3 is 17 amino acids. The V segment lost 8 bases and the J segment 1 base; nucleotides outside the gene matches: 13.

This chain joins TRBV5-1 and TRBJ2-7, with unresolved D. CDR3 size: 13 residues. V lost 3 bases to trimming and J lost 6 bases, with 13 bases between them. CDR1 and CDR2 (germline): SGHRS, YFSETQ. CDR3 region: CASSSPGLGEQYF. DNA of the CDR3: TGCGCCAGCAGCTCCCCCGGGTTGGGCGAGCAGTACTTC.

The genes are TRBV7-9 and TRBJ2-7; TRBD2 is a possible D gene (6 bases). The V gene's germline CDR1 is SEHNR and CDR2 FQNEAQ (reference sequence). This CDR3 contains 12 residues. Trimming removed 8 bases at V and 1 base at J, with 9 bases between. Written as DNA, the CDR3 is TGTGCCAGCCAAGGAGGGTCCTACGAGCAGTACTTC. It encodes CASQGGSYEQYF.

This chain links TRBV4-1 with TRBJ1-2; D uncertain. This CDR3 spans 14 amino acids. The V and J ends lost 0 bases and 1 base respectively, with 6 bases between them. The germline gives CDR1 MGHRA, CDR2 YSYEKL. The chain's CDR3 is CASSQDGFNYGYTF. The CDR3 nucleotides are TGCGCCAGCAGCCAAGACGGGTTTAACTATGGCTACACCTTC.

V usage is TRBV5-1 and J usage is TRBJ1-3; D possibly corresponds to TRBD1 (5 bases). Germline-derived CDR1 and CDR2 are SGHRS and YFSETQ. V lost 4 bases to trimming and J lost 0 bases, with 26 bases between them. The CDR3 covers 20 residues. CDR3 amino acids: CASSPTNPYTGKISGNTIYF. DNA of the CDR3: TGCGCCAGCAGCCCCACTAATCCATACACAGGAAAAATCTCTGGAAACACCATATATTTT.

This clone has only a few counts. The genes are TRBV7-9 and TRBJ1-3; no reliable D call. The CDR3 extends over 14 amino acids. The V gene's germline CDR1 is SEHNR and CDR2 FQNEAQ (reference sequence). V was pared by 5 bases and J by 2 bases, with 10 bases between. Written as DNA, the CDR3 is TGTGCCAGCAGCCCCGGAGTTGCTGGAAACACCATATATTTT. Encoded protein: CASSPGVAGNTIYF.

The chain has TRBV2 and TRBJ1-1; 7 bases line up with TRBD1. The CDR3 loop spans 14 amino acids. The J segment lost 7 bases and the V segment lost 6 bases, leaving 11 bases of the junction unmatched. Germline V gene data show CDR1 as SNHLY and CDR2 as FYNNEI. The CDR3: CASRVEQGGVEAFF. DNA for the CDR3: TGTGCCAGCAGGGTCGAGCAGGGGGGCGTTGAAGCTTTCTTT.

The V gene is TRBV9, the J gene TRBJ2-2; maybe TRBD1 (6 bases). This CDR3 has 17 amino acids. Germline CDR1 and CDR2: SGDLS and YYNGEE. Trimming took off 6 bases at V and 0 bases at J, with 18 bases between the two ends. The CDR3 coding sequence is TGTGCCAGCAACGGTAATTTACAGGGCCCGAACACCGGGGAGCTGTTTTTT. Its translation is CASNGNLQGPNTGELFF. The entire variable domain, with the rest obtained from reference TRBV9 and TRBJ2-2, is as follows: DSGVTQTPKHLITATGQRVTLRCSPRSGDLSVYWYQQSLDQGLQFLIQYYNGEERAKGNILERFSAQQFPDLHSELNLSSLELGDSALYFCASNGNLQGPNTGELFFGEGSRLTVL.

The chain joins TRBV3-1 (or the pseudogene TRBV3-2) to TRBJ1-2; no reliable D call. Germline CDR1 reads LGHDT; CDR2 reads YNNKEL (reference sequence). This CDR3 is built from 13 residues. The V gene lost 2 bases and the J gene lost 7 bases, with 11 bases spanning the gap. CDR3: CASSQFEAVGYTF. In nucleotides, the CDR3 is TGTGCCAGCAGCCAATTTGAGGCGGTTGGCTACACCTTC.

This chain links TRBV3-1 (or the pseudogene TRBV3-2) with TRBJ2-3, with D perhaps matching TRBD2 (6 bases). Per germline, CDR1 LGHDT and CDR2 YNNKEL (reference sequence). Deletions cut 4 bases from V and 0 bases from J, with 14 bases between. The CDR3 loop spans 16 amino acids. The CDR3 DNA is TGTGCCAGCAGCCCCAGTCTGGGGGGTAGCACAGATACGCAGTATTTT. Translation gives CASSPSLGGSTDTQYF.

CDR3 bases: TGTGCCAGCAGAGCGCCGGGACAGGGGACGGAAGCTTTCTTT. It encodes CASRAPGQGTEAFF. The V call is TRBV6-5, the J call TRBJ1-1, with 10 bases identical to TRBD1. After removal of 6 bases from V and 8 bases from J, the junction contained 9 bases not matched to a gene. CDR3 length: 14 amino acids. The germline CDR1 and CDR2 sequences are MNHEY and SVGAGI.

CDR3 protein: CASSLSSETQYF. The CDR3 DNA reads TGTGCCAGCAGCTTAAGCTCCGAGACCCAGTACTTC. This rearrangement joins TRBV11-3 to TRBJ2-5; no definite D call. V was pared by 2 bases and J by 5 bases, with 6 bases between. Germline CDR1 SGHNT, CDR2 YENEEA. The CDR3 is 12 residues long.

Written as DNA, the CDR3 is TGTGCCAGCAGTTTTGGGGGGGAGGAGACCCAGTACTTC. Its translation is CASSFGGEETQYF. The J gene is TRBJ2-5, the V gene TRBV12-3 or TRBV12-4, with TRBD2 identical over 7 bases. This CDR3 has 13 residues. V shed 3 bases, J shed 5 bases, and the junction held 3 bases outside the gene matches.